These T cell receptor beta chains were read from a single sample in a study of blood T cell repertoires in COVID-19. TCRdb's table, derived via immunoSEQ multiplex PCR, lists solely in-frame clones and lacks some. This table holds about 73,000 clones, approximately 89% found once. Source material: peripheral blood. Source of these receptors: a man older than 75 with acute or convalescent COVID-19. The CDR3 runs from the conserved cysteine through the conserved F or W. Fields, in order: J gene, clone size, D gene, V gene, CDR3 DNA, CDR3 protein. D genes are given only for firm matches. A clone size is listed for some rows: how often the clone was seen (once, few, many), or a class if it is expanded.

>TRBJ1-1|.|.|TRBV30
TGTGCCTGGACTTTTCTGAACACTGAAGCTTTCTTT
CAWTFLNTEAFF
>TRBJ2-5|.|TRBD2|TRBV6-1
TGTGCCAGCAGTGAAGTTCCATTACGGGGGGGGCAAGAGACCCAGTACTTC
CASSEVPLRGGQETQYF
>TRBJ2-7|.|.|TRBV7-9
TGTGCCAGCAGCTTTTCTGGGGGCTGGTACGAGCAGTACTTC
CASSFSGGWYEQYF
>TRBJ1-2|.|.|TRBV5-4
TGTGCCAGCAGCTTACAGGGTCTGCAAGGCTACACCTTC
CASSLQGLQGYTF
>TRBJ1-1|.|.|TRBV6-5
TGTGCCAGCAGTATGGGCATTGGCACTGAAGCTTTCTTT
CASSMGIGTEAFF
>TRBJ2-1|.|TRBD2|TRBV5-1
TGCGCCAGCAGCTTGGGGGTAGCGGGAATGGGTGAGCAGTTCTTC
CASSLGVAGMGEQFF
>TRBJ2-3|.|TRBD1|TRBV29-1
TGCAGCGTAGGACAGGGAGTAGATACGCAGTATTTT
CSVGQGVDTQYF
>TRBJ2-2|.|.|TRBV7-6
TGTGCCAGCAGCTTAGGAGACTCCCCGAACACCGGGGAGCTGTTTTTT
CASSLGDSPNTGELFF
>TRBJ1-1|few|TRBD1|TRBV5-1
TGCGCCAGCAGCGCGATCGGACAGGACACTGAAGCTTTCTTT
CASSAIGQDTEAFF
>TRBJ1-4|.|.|TRBV3-1/TRBV3-2
TGTGCCAGCAGCGACCAAGGACTGGGTGCAACTAATGAAAAACTGTTTTTT
CASSDQGLGATNEKLFF
>TRBJ2-1|.|TRBD2|TRBV9
TGTGCCAGCAGCGCGTCAGGACTAGCGAGCTCCTACAATGAGCAGTTCTTC
CASSASGLASSYNEQFF
>TRBJ1-2|.|.|TRBV29-1
TGCAGCGGTATAAGGACAGCCTATGGCTACACCTTC
CSGIRTAYGYTF
>TRBJ2-5|.|TRBD1|TRBV25-1
TGTGCCAGCAGTAAGGGGGACAGGGGCCCGGAGACCCAGTACTTC
CASSKGDRGPETQYF
>TRBJ1-3|.|.|TRBV4-2
TGTGCCAGCAGCCATCCGCTCGTTCCGAGGGGGTCCGGAAACACCATATATTTT
CASSHPLVPRGSGNTIYF
>TRBJ1-1|.|TRBD1|TRBV27
TGTGCCAGCAGTCCGTGGACAGGAATGAACACTGAAGCTTTCTTT
CASSPWTGMNTEAFF
>TRBJ1-3|few|.|TRBV19
TGTGCCAGTAGTCCAGCTGGAAACACCATATATTTT
CASSPAGNTIYF
>TRBJ2-7|few|.|TRBV7-3
TGTGCCAGCAGCTTAGGGCCCTCCTACGAGCAGTACTTC
CASSLGPSYEQYF
>TRBJ2-1|.|TRBD2|TRBV9
TGTGCCAGCAGCGGGGGACTAGCGGGAGTATATGAGCAGTTCTTC
CASSGGLAGVYEQFF
>TRBJ1-3|.|.|TRBV9
TGTGCCAGCAGCGCCGAGGGGGTCTCGGGAAACACCATATATTTT
CASSAEGVSGNTIYF
>TRBJ1-2|.|TRBD1|TRBV19
TGTGCCAGTAGTATTGGACAGGCCTATGGCTACACCTTC
CASSIGQAYGYTF
>TRBJ1-1|.|TRBD1|TRBV30
TGTGCCTGGAGTGCGGACAGGGACACTGAAGCTTTCTTT
CAWSADRDTEAFF
>TRBJ2-3|.|.|TRBV24-1
TGTGCCACCAGTGCCGGGTCGGGCACAGATACGCAGTATTTT
CATSAGSGTDTQYF
>TRBJ2-1|once|TRBD2|TRBV3-1/TRBV3-2
TGTGCCAGCAGCCCTACTTTAGCGGGGGACCGGTTCTTC
CASSPTLAGDRFF
>TRBJ1-1|.|TRBD1|TRBV6-5
TGTGCCAGTAGGACAGGGGGCTTGGCTGAAGCTTTCTTT
CASRTGGLAEAFF
>TRBJ2-7|.|TRBD1|TRBV27
TGTGCCAGCAGCGGCAGGGGGATTTTAGGTTACGAGCAGTACTTC
CASSGRGILGYEQYF
>TRBJ2-2|.|TRBD2|TRBV2
TGTGCCAGCAGTGTTAGCGGGGGGGCAACCGGGGAGCTGTTTTTT
CASSVSGGATGELFF
>TRBJ1-3|.|TRBD1|TRBV7-9
TGTGCCAGCAGCTCGGGACAGGGGTACGGAAACACCATATATTTT
CASSSGQGYGNTIYF
>TRBJ2-1|.|TRBD2|TRBV10-3
TGTGCCACCTCGACTAGCGCCTTCAATGAGCAGTTCTTC
CATSTSAFNEQFF
>TRBJ2-5|.|.|TRBV7-7
TGTGCCAGCTTAGGAGGGCCAGGAGAGACCCAGTACTTC
CASLGGPGETQYF